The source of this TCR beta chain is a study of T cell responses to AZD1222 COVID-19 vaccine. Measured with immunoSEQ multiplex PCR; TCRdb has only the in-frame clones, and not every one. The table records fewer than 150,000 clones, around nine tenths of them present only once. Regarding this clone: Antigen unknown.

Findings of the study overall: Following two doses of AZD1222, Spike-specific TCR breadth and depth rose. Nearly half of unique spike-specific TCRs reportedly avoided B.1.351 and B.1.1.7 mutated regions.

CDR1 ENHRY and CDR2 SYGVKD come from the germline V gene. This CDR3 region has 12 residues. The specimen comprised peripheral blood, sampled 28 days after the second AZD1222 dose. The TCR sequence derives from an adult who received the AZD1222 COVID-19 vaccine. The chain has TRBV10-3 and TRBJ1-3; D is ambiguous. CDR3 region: CATAPDGNTIYF. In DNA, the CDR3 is TGTGCAACCGCCCCCGACGGAAACACCATATATTTT.